This TCR beta chain came from a study of OX40 agonist ivuxolimab in advanced cancers. The CDR3 contains 16 residues. In germline, CDR1 is SGHVS, CDR2 FQNEAQ. V gave up 2 bases and J gave up 4 bases; unmatched junction bases: 9. The data were produced by immunoSEQ multiplex PCR, yet TCRdb's version contains in-frame clones alone and is incomplete. The profile covers fewer than 25,000 clones, with nearly 70% appearing a single time and roughly 13% taken by the ten largest. This rearrangement joins TRBV7-8 to TRBJ2-5; TRBD1 matches at 8 bases. The clonotype originates from an adult with an advanced solid tumor such as melanoma, head and neck, liver or kidney cancer. Source: CD4+ or CD8+ T cells sorted from blood, taken in a trial of the OX40 agonist ivuxolimab. The chain's CDR3 is CASSLRFTGGRETQYF. CDR3 DNA: TGTGCCAGCAGCTTAAGGTTTACAGGGGGGCGAGAGACCCAGTACTTC.